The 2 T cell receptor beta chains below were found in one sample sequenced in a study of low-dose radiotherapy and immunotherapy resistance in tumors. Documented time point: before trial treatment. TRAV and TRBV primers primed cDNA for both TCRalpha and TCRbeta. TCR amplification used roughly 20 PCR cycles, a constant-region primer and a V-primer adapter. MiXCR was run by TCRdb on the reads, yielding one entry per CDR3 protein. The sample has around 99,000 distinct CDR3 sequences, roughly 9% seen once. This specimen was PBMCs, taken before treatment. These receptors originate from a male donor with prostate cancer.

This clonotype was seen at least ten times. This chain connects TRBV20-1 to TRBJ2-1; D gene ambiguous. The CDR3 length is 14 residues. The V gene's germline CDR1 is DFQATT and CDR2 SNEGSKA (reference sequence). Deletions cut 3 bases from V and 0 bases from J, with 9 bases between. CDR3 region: CSASIRSSYNEQFF. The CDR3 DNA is TGCAGTGCTAGTATTCGGAGCTCCTACAATGAGCAGTTCTTC.

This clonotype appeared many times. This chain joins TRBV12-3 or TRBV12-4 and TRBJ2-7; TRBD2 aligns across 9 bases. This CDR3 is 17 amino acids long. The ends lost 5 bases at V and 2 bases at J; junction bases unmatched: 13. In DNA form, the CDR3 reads TGTGCCAGCAGTGCGGGAGGGTTACTAGCGGCCGCCTACGAGCAGTACTTC. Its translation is CASSAGGLLAAAYEQYF.